Listed here are 20 T cell receptor beta chains from one sample, sequenced in a study of blood T cell repertoires in COVID-19. Libraries were prepared by immunoSEQ multiplex PCR; TCRdb keeps only in-frame clonotypes and omits some of them. Altogether 35,000 to 45,000 clones are present, 90% being singletons, with the ten largest covering approximately 2.9%. Sequenced sample: peripheral blood. All receptors derive from a man aged 45-65 years with active COVID-19.

CDR3 sequence (DNA): TGTGCCAGCAGTTACATGCTGACCGAGGGCTATGGCTACACCTTC. It encodes CASSYMLTEGYGYTF. The V and J genes are TRBV6-5 and TRBJ1-2; D gene unclear. CDR1 MNHEY and CDR2 SVGAGI come from the germline V gene. CDR3 size: 15 residues. V lost 2 bases, J lost 4 bases, and 14 bases lay in between.

This sequence joins TRBV4-3 and TRBJ2-2; a weak D match, TRBD2 (6 bases). Trimming pared 0 bases from V and 7 bases from J, leaving 9 bases between. CDR1 is LGHNA and CDR2 is YSLEER in the germline V gene. The length of the CDR3 is 14 residues. The DNA of the CDR3 is TGCGCCAGCAGCCAAGATCGGGGGTTCGGGGAGCTGTTTTTT. This encodes CASSQDRGFGELFF.

This chain uses TRBV7-8 with TRBJ1-2; 10 bases align to TRBD1. Germline CDR1 reads SGHVS; CDR2 reads FQNEAQ. This CDR3 spans 15 amino acids. Losses at the gene ends were 5 bases for V and 6 bases for J; bases not matched to a gene: 9. The CDR3 is CASSPRGTGDHGYTF. DNA for the CDR3: TGTGCCAGCAGCCCAAGAGGGACAGGGGATCATGGCTACACCTTC.

The genes are TRBV7-9 and TRBJ1-2; weak D call: TRBD1 (5 bases). Germline V gene lookup returns CDR1 SEHNR and CDR2 FQNEAQ (reference sequence). V lost 6 bases to trimming and J lost 2 bases, with 16 bases between them. This CDR3 region has 15 residues. The CDR3 sequence is CASSRPGRENYGYTF. CDR3 DNA: TGTGCCAGCAGTCGACCCGGCAGGGAAAACTATGGCTACACCTTC. Complete variable domain (other parts from reference TRBV7-9 and TRBJ1-2): DTGVSQNPRHKITKRGQNVTFRCDPISEHNRLYWYRQTLGQGPEFLTYFQNEAQLEKSRLLSDRFSAERPKGSFSTLEIQRTEQGDSAMYLCASSRPGRENYGYTFGSGTRLTVV.

This chain joins TRBV6-4 and TRBJ1-1, with D uncertain. CDR3 length: 13 amino acids. V was cut by 2 bases and J by 4 bases, with 8 bases left in between. Per the germline V gene, CDR1 is MRHNA and CDR2 is SNTAGT. CDR3 bases: TGTGCCAGCAGTGACCGGCCGGGCACTGAAGCTTTCTTT. This encodes CASSDRPGTEAFF.

The gene calls are TRBV7-8 and TRBJ2-5; a weak D match, TRBD2 (7 bases). Germline values: CDR1 SGHVS, CDR2 FQNEAQ. CDR3 length: 16 amino acids. Between the trimmed V and J ends, which lost 5 bases and 5 bases, there was a span of 21 bases. The CDR3 bases are TGTGCCAGCAGCACCCGGGGGGCGGGGTTCTGGGAGACCCAGTACTTC. Translated, it gives CASSTRGAGFWETQYF.

V gene TRBV11-1 combines with J gene TRBJ2-1; TRBD1 agrees at 7 bases. The length of the CDR3 is 16 residues. From germline, CDR1 is SGHAT and CDR2 FQDESV (reference sequence). V shed 8 bases and J 9 bases; nucleotides not matched to a gene: 19. The DNA of the CDR3 is TGTGCCAGCGCCACGTGGGGACAGCCTAGTGTTTTTGAGCAGTTCTTC. Translating gives CASATWGQPSVFEQFF.

This clone was observed once. The CDR3 is CASSLAQGQPFF. CDR3 in DNA: TGTGCCAGCAGCTTAGCCCAGGGACAGCCGTTCTTC. This rearrangement joins TRBV7-9 to TRBJ2-1, with 7 positions matching TRBD1. In germline, CDR1 is SEHNR, CDR2 FQNEAQ (reference sequence). This CDR3 spans 12 amino acids. The junction had 5 bases not matched to a gene; V was cut back by 0 bases and J by 15 bases.

V gene TRBV5-1 combines with J gene TRBJ1-2; D call uncertain. The CDR3 covers 17 residues. The V end was cut by 0 bases, the J end by 3 bases, with 18 bases between. Germline CDR1 and CDR2: SGHRS and YFSETQ. The CDR3 nucleotides read TGCGCCAGCAGCTTGGTCTACGGGTCTGAGGAATACTATGGCTACACCTTC. Its translation: CASSLVYGSEEYYGYTF.

The V and J genes are TRBV14 and TRBJ2-1; TRBD1 matches 11 bases. Germline trimming cut 4 bases from V and 6 bases from J; bases unmatched to any gene: 5. Germline-derived CDR1 and CDR2 are SGHDN and FVKESK. CDR3 size: 15 residues. The CDR3 spells CASSPTGTGGNEQFF. The DNA of the CDR3 is TGTGCCAGCAGCCCGACCGGGACAGGGGGCAATGAGCAGTTCTTC.

The rearrangement joins TRBV7-9 to TRBJ1-4, with 7 bases that match TRBD1. Per germline, CDR1 SEHNR and CDR2 FQNEAQ (reference sequence). V gave up 4 bases and J gave up 3 bases; unmatched junction bases: 2. The CDR3 has 14 amino acids. The CDR3 here is CASSSQGANEKLFF. For the CDR3, the DNA is TGTGCCAGCAGCTCCCAGGGGGCTAATGAAAAACTGTTTTTT.

The V call is TRBV27, the J call TRBJ1-1; D possibly corresponds to TRBD1 (5 bases). Trimming left V 2 bases short and J 6 bases short, with 10 bases between. Per germline, CDR1 MNHEY and CDR2 SMNVEV (reference sequence). This CDR3 comprises 13 residues. The CDR3 spells CASSLQGLAEAFF. CDR3 DNA sequence: TGTGCCAGCAGTTTACAGGGACTGGCTGAAGCTTTCTTT.

The V call is TRBV20-1, the J call TRBJ1-5; 8 bases map to TRBD1. CDR3 length: 14 residues. V lost 3 bases, J lost 5 bases, and 6 bases stayed unmatched. Germline V lookup: CDR1 DFQATT, CDR2 SNEGSKA (reference sequence). The CDR3 DNA follows: TGCAGTGCTAGTGCAGGGGGCGAATATCAGCCCCAGCATTTT. This translates into CSASAGGEYQPQHF.

The rearrangement joins TRBV15 to TRBJ2-7, with a possible D match to TRBD1 (5 bases). This CDR3 is 13 amino acids long. V was trimmed by 5 bases and J by 6 bases, leaving 14 bases between them. In germline, CDR1 is LNHNV, CDR2 YYDKDF (reference sequence). This CDR3 reads CATSLRQNGEQYF. Written as DNA, the CDR3 is TGTGCCACCAGCCTGCGACAGAACGGCGAGCAGTACTTC.

This sequence joins TRBV2 and TRBJ1-6, with 7 bases matching TRBD1. The CDR3 spans 13 residues. Trimming took 10 bases from V and 4 from J; bases not matched to a gene: 4. Looked up from germline, CDR1 is SNHLY and CDR2 is FYNNEI. CDR3 residues: CATGQSYNSPLHF. CDR3 coding DNA: TGTGCCACGGGACAGTCGTATAATTCACCCCTCCACTTT.

The gene calls are TRBV4-1 and TRBJ1-5; D is perhaps TRBD1 (6 bases). V lost 1 base, J lost 2 bases, and 15 bases lay in between. The V gene's germline CDR1 is MGHRA and CDR2 YSYEKL. The CDR3 loop spans 17 amino acids. CDR3 residues: CASSQVLRGAGNQPQHF. The CDR3 DNA is TGCGCCAGCAGCCAAGTTTTACGGGGGGCTGGCAATCAGCCCCAGCATTTT.

This clone has a single count. V and J are TRBV9 and TRBJ2-7; 8 bases agree with TRBD2. V was clipped by 4 bases and J by 7 bases; unmatched bases: 16. Looked up from germline, CDR1 is SGDLS and CDR2 is YYNGEE. This CDR3 comprises 16 residues. DNA of the CDR3: TGTGCCAGCAGCCCCCCGGGGAGCGGGGGCCTATCGGAGCAGTACTTC. Translated, it gives CASSPPGSGGLSEQYF. Combining the CDR3 with reference TRBV9 and TRBJ2-7 gives the whole variable domain DSGVTQTPKHLITATGQRVTLRCSPRSGDLSVYWYQQSLDQGLQFLIQYYNGEERAKGNILERFSAQQFPDLHSELNLSSLELGDSALYFCASSPPGSGGLSEQYFGPGTRLTVT.

V and J are TRBV19 and TRBJ1-2; no definite D call. Trimming took 7 bases from V and 5 from J, leaving 11 bases between them. The CDR3 totals 12 residues. Germline V gene lookup returns CDR1 LNHDA and CDR2 SQIVND (reference sequence). This CDR3 is CASTRDGYGYTF. In nucleotides, the CDR3 is TGTGCCAGTACGAGGGATGGATATGGCTACACCTTC.

V gene TRBV19 combines with J gene TRBJ1-2; TRBD1 is a possible D gene (6 bases). The CDR3 consists of 14 residues. V was pared by 6 bases and J by 7 bases, with 18 bases between. Germline CDR1 LNHDA, CDR2 SQIVND (reference sequence). CDR3 in DNA: TGTGCCAGTAGCCCTTTATCAGGGGCCCCTGGCTACACCTTC. This sequence encodes CASSPLSGAPGYTF.

The chain is built from TRBV7-9 and TRBJ2-3; D is ambiguous. The CDR3 has 14 amino acids. Germline CDR1 SEHNR, CDR2 FQNEAQ (reference sequence). Trimming pared 1 base from V and 8 bases from J, leaving 13 bases between. The CDR3 DNA sequence: TGTGCCAGCAGCTTAGTTCTCGGTGAGGTTACGCAGTATTTT. It codes for CASSLVLGEVTQYF.